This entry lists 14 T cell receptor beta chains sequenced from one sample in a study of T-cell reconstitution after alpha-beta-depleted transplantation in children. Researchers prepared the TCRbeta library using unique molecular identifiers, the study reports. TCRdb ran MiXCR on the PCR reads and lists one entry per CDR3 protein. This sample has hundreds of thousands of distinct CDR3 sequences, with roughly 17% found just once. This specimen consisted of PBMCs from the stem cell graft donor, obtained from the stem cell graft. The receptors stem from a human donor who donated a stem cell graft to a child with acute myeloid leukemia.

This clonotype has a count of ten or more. This chain's CDR3 is CASTPSGTGGDNEQFF. Written as DNA, the CDR3 is TGTGCCAGCACCCCTTCCGGGACAGGAGGGGACAATGAGCAGTTCTTC. This chain connects TRBV12-3 or TRBV12-4 to TRBJ2-1, with 8 nucleotides matching TRBD1. The CDR3 is 16 amino acids. The V gene end was trimmed by 7 bases and the J gene end by 5 bases; junction bases not matched to a gene: 13.

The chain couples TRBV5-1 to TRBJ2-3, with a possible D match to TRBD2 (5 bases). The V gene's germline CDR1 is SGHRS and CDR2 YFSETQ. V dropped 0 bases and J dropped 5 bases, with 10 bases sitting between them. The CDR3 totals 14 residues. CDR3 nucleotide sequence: TGCGCCAGCAGCTTGGATAGGGCGGGAGATACGCAGTATTTT. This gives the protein CASSLDRAGDTQYF.

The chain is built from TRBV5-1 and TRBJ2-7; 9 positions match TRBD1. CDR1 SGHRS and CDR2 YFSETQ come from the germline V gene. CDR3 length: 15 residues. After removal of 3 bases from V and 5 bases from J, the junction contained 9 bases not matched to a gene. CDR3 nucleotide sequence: TGCGCCAGCAGCTCGGCGGACAGGGGAGAACACGAGCAGTACTTC. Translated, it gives CASSSADRGEHEQYF.

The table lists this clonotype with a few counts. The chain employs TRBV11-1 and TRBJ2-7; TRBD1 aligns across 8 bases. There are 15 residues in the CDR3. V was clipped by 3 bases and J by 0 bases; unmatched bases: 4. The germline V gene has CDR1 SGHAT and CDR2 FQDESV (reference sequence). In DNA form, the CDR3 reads TGTGCCAGCAGCTTGCGGACAGGGTACTCCTACGAGCAGTACGTC. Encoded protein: CASSLRTGYSYEQYV.

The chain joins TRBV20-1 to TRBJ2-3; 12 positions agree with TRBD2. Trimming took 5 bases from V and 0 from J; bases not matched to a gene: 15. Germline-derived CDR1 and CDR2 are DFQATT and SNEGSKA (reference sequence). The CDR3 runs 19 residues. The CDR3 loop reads CSAPGLAGSFPSSTDTQYF. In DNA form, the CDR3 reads TGCAGTGCTCCCGGACTAGCGGGGTCTTTTCCCTCTAGCACAGATACGCAGTATTTT.

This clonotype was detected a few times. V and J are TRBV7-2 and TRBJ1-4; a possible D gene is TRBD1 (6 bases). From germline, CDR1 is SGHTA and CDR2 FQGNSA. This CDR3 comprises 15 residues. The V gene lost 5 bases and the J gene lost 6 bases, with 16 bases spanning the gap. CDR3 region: CASSPYRGRDEKLFF. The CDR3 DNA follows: TGTGCCAGCAGCCCATACCGGGGGCGGGATGAAAAACTGTTTTTT.

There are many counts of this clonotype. The CDR3 region is CASSTLTGPSDGYTF. The CDR3 DNA is TGTGCCAGCAGTACTTTGACAGGGCCCTCTGATGGCTACACCTTC. The rearrangement joins TRBV12-3 or TRBV12-4 to TRBJ1-2, with TRBD1 matching over 7 bases. This CDR3 is built from 15 residues. Germline trimming cut 5 bases from V and 6 bases from J; bases unmatched to any gene: 12.

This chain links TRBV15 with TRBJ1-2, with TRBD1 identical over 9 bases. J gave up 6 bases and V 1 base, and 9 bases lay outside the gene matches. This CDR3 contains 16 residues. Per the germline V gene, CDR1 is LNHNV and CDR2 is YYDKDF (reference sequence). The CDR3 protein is CATSRGGNRGRNGYTF. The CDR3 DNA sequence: TGTGCCACCAGCAGAGGTGGCAACAGGGGGCGGAATGGCTACACCTTC.

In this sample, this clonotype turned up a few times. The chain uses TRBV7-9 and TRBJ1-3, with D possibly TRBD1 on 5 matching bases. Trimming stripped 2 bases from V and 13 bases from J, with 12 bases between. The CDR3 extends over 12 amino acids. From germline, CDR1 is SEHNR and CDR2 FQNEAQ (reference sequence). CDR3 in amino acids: CASSLYTGRIYF. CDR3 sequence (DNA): TGTGCCAGCAGCTTATATACGGGACGGATATATTTT.

This CDR3 reads CASSGTRGQLSYEQYF. In nucleotides, the CDR3 is TGTGCCAGTAGTGGAACCCGTGGACAGCTCTCCTACGAGCAGTACTTC. The J gene is TRBJ2-7, the V gene TRBV19; a possible D gene is TRBD1 (6 bases). This CDR3 region has 16 residues. The germline gives CDR1 LNHDA, CDR2 SQIVND (reference sequence). Between the trimmed V and J ends, which lost 5 bases and 0 bases, there was a span of 17 bases.

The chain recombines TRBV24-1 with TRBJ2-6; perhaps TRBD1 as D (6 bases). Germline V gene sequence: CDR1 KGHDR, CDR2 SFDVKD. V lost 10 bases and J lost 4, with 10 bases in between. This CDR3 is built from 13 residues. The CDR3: CATQGSGANVLTF. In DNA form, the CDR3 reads TGTGCCACACAGGGTTCCGGGGCCAACGTCCTGACTTTC.

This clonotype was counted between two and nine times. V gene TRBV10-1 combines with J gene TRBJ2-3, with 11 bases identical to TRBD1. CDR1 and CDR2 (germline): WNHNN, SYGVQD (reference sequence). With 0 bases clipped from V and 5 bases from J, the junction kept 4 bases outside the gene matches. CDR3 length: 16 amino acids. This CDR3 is CASSESGQGVEDTQYF. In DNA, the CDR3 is TGCGCCAGCAGTGAGTCGGGACAGGGGGTTGAAGATACGCAGTATTTT.

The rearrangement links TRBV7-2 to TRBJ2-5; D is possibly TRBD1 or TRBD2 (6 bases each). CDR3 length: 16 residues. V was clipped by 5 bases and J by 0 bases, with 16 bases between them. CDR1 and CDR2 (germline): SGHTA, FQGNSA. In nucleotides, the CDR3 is TGTGCCAGCAGCCCCGAAGGGGGGAGGAACCAAGAGACCCAGTACTTC. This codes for CASSPEGGRNQETQYF.

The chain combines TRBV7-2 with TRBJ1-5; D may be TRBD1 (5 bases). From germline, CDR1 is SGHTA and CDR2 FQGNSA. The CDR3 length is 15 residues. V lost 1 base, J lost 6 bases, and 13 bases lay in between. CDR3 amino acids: CASSLGLGVAQPQHF. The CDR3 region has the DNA TGTGCCAGCAGCTTAGGGTTGGGGGTGGCTCAGCCCCAGCATTTT.